This T cell receptor (beta chain) was obtained from a study of siplizumab effects on memory and regulatory T cells. Germline V gene sequence: CDR1 SGHRS, CDR2 YFSETQ. J was trimmed by 1 base and V by 2 bases; bases with no gene match: 10. This CDR3 comprises 19 residues. About this clone: Its antigen is undetermined.

Study-wide results and limits: Most proliferating CD4+ or CD8+ clones, roughly 75-96%, had no naive or memory assignment. Siplizumab produced a significant drop in alloreactive sequences attributable to unstimulated CD4+ memory cells. Only a minor fraction of alloreactive clones mapped to unstimulated subsets. Confirmation was lacking for the suppressive function of proliferating Tregs derived from siplizumab cultures.

Libraries were prepared by immunoSEQ multiplex PCR; TCRdb keeps only in-frame clonotypes and omits some of them. The sample carries some 110,000 clones, 85% to 95% recorded once. V gene TRBV5-1 combines with J gene TRBJ2-1; 12 bases match TRBD2. Sequencing was performed on Tregs sorted from blood. The receptor's source is a human donor in good health. The CDR3 region has the DNA TGCGCCAGCAGCTTTCCCAGACTAGCGGGGGCGTCTTCCTACAATGAGCAGTTCTTC. Its protein product is CASSFPRLAGASSYNEQFF.